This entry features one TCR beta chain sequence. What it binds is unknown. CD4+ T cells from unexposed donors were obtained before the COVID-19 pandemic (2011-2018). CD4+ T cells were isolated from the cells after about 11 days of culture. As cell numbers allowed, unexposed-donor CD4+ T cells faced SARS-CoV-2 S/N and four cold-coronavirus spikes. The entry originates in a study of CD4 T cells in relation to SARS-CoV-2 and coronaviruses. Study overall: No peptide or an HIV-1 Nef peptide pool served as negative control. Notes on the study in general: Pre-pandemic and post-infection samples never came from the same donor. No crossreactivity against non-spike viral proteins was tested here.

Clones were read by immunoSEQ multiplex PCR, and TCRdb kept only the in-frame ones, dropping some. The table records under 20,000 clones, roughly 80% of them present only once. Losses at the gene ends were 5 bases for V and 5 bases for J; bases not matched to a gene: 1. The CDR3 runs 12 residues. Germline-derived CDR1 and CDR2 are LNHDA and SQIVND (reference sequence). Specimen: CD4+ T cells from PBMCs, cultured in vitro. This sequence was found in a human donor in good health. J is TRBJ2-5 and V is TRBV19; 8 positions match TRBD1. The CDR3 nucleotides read TGTGCCAGTAGTTACAGGGGGGAGACCCAGTACTTC. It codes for CASSYRGETQYF.